This T cell receptor beta chain emerged from a study of blood T cell repertoires in COVID-19. Clones were sequenced by immunoSEQ multiplex PCR, and TCRdb holds only the in-frame ones, with some missing. This sample carries tens of thousands of clones, around four fifths of them seen once, and the ten largest clones take 6.5% to 8.5%. The CDR3 length is 14 residues. The germline V gene has CDR1 LGHNA and CDR2 YNFKEQ. Trimming at V came to 1 base and at J to 3 bases, leaving 1 base not matched to a gene. This clonotype originated in a human donor in a cohort sampled during active COVID-19. The rearrangement uses TRBV4-2 and TRBJ2-7; TRBD2 matches 9 bases. The sequenced sample consisted of peripheral blood. The CDR3 loop reads CASSQVAGDYEQYF. For the CDR3, the DNA is TGTGCCAGCAGCCAAGTAGCGGGGGACTACGAGCAGTACTTC.